Described below is a single TCR beta chain sequence and its context. The sample belongs to a study of blood T cell repertoires in COVID-19. About the study: Samples of COVID-19 (acute and convalescent) were obtained from the United States, Italy and Spain. T cells, B-cell-depleted T cells, or PBMCs supplied cDNA or gDNA.

Germline V gene data show CDR1 as LNHDA and CDR2 as SQIVND (reference sequence). This CDR3 has 15 residues. V was cut by 8 bases and J by 7 bases, with 23 bases left in between. Per the original data handling: Amplification with reference gene primers provided the estimates of nucleated cell counts. Produced via immunoSEQ multiplex PCR; TCRdb's table is partial and in-frame only. V and J calls and clone size follow that table, whereas D and trimming were derived from the DNA. The repertoire holds a few hundred thousand clones, with 85% to 90% as singletons. Sequenced input: peripheral blood. This clonotype originated in a woman between 40 and 50 years old with acute or convalescent COVID-19. The chain recombines TRBV19 with TRBJ1-1, with D possibly being TRBD1 (6 bases). CDR3 DNA: TGTGCCAGTTCCCCCCCCGCGGACAGCCCCGGTGAAGCTTTCTTT. Translated: CASSPPADSPGEAFF.